This T cell receptor (beta chain) was recovered during a study of T cell responses to AZD1222 COVID-19 vaccine. CDR1 SGHTA and CDR2 FQGNSA come from the germline V gene. The CDR3 length is 13 residues. V dropped 5 bases and J dropped 9; count of bases not matched to a gene: 7. Concerning this clone itself: Its target is unknown.

Some clones are missing from TCRdb's copy, which holds only in-frame ones; the method was immunoSEQ multiplex PCR. The data hold 95,000 to 100,000 clones, with about 90% observed a single time. Overall study results and limits: In all cases, repertoires were sampled only after the peak T cell response.

The rearrangement links TRBV7-2 to TRBJ2-7; 10 positions match TRBD1. The TCR was taken from an adult in good health. The source material was peripheral blood, sampled on day 0 of AZD1222 vaccination. CDR3 nucleotides: TGTGCCAGCAGCGGCGACAGGGGGCAGGTGCAGTACTTC. Amino acids: CASSGDRGQVQYF.